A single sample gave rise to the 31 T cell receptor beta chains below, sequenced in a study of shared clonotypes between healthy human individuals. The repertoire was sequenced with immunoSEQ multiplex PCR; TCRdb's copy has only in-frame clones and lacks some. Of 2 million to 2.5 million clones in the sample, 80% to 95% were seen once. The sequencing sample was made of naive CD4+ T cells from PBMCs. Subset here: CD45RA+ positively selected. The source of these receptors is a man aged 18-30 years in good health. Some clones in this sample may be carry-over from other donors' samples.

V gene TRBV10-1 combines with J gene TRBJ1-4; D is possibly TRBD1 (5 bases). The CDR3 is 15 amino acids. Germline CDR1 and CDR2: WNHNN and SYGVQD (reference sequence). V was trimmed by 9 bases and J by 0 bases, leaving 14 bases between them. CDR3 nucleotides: TGCGCCAGGGGTCGGGACGGTTCAACTAATGAAAAACTGTTTTTT. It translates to CARGRDGSTNEKLFF.

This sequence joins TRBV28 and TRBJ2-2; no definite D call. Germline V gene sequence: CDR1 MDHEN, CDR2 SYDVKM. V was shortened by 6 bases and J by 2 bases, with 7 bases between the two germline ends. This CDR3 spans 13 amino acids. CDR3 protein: CASSPTNTGELFF. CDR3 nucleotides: TGTGCCAGCAGCCCAACTAACACCGGGGAGCTGTTTTTT.

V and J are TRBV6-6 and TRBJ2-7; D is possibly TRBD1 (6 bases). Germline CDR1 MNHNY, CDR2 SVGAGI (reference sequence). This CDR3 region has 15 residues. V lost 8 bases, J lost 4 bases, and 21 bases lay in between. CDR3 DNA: TGTGCCAGCCTCCAATCCAGGGGCTCCCAGTACGAGCAGTACTTC. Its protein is CASLQSRGSQYEQYF.

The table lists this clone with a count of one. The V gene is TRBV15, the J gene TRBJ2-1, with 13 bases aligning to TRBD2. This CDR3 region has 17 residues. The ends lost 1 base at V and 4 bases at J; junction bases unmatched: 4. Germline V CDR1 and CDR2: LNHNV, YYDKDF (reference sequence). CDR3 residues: CATSRVKGLAGYNEQFF. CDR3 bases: TGTGCCACCAGCAGAGTGAAGGGACTAGCGGGATACAATGAGCAGTTCTTC.

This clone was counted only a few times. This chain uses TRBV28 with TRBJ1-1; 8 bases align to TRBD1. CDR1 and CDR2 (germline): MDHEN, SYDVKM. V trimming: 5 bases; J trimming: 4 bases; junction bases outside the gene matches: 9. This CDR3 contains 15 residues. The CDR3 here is CASSPPQGAGTEAFF. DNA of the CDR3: TGTGCCAGCAGTCCCCCGCAGGGGGCGGGCACTGAAGCTTTCTTT.

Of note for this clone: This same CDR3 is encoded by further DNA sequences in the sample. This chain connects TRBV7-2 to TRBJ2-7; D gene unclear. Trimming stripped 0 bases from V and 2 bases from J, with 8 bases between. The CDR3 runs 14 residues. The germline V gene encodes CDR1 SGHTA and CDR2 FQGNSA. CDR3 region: CASSLAPGTYEQYF. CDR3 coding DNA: TGTGCCAGCAGCTTAGCGCCGGGCACCTACGAGCAGTACTTC.

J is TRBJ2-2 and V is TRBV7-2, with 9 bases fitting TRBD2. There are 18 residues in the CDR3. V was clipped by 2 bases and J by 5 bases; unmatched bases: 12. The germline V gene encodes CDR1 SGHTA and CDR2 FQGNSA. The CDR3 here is CASSLRASGIPGTGELFF. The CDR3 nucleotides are TGTGCCAGCAGCTTAAGGGCTAGCGGGATACCCGGGACCGGGGAGCTGTTTTTT.

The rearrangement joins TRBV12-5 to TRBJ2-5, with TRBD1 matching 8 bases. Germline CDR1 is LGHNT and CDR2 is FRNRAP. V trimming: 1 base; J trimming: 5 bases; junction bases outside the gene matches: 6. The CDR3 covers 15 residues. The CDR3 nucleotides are TGTGCTAGTGGTTTGGGGACAGGGTTGGTGGAGACCCAGTACTTC. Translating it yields CASGLGTGLVETQYF.

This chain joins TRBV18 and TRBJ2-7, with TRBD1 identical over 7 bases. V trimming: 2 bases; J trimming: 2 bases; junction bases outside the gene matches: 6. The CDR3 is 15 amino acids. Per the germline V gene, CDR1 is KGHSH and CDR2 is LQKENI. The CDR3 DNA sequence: TGTGCCAGCTCACCAAACAGGGGCTACACCTACGAGCAGTACTTC. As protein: CASSPNRGYTYEQYF. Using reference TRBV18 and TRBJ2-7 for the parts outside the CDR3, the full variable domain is NAGVMQNPRHLVRRRGQEARLRCSPMKGHSHVYWYRQLPEEGLKFMVYLQKENIIDESGMPKERFSAEFPKEGPSILRIQQVVRGDSAAYFCASSPNRGYTYEQYFGPGTRLTVT.

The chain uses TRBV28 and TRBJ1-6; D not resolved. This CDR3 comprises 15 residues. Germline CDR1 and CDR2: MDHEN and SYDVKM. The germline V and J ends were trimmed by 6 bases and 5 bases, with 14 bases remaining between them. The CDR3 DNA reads TGTGCCAGCAGCCGTCCGGACCTTAATAATTCACCCCTCCACTTT. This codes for CASSRPDLNNSPLHF.

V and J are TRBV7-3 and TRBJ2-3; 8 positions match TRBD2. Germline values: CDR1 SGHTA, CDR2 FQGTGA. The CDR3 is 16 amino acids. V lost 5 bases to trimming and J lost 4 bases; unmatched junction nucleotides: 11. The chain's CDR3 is CASSPVVGGRPDTQYF. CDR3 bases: TGTGCCAGCAGCCCCGTCGTGGGCGGGAGGCCAGATACGCAGTATTTT. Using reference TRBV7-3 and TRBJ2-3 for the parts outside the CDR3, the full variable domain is GAGVSQTPSNKVTEKGKYVELRCDPISGHTALYWYRQSLGQGPEFLIYFQGTGAADDSGLPNDRFFAVRPEGSVSTLKIQRTERGDSAVYLCASSPVVGGRPDTQYFGPGTRLTVL.

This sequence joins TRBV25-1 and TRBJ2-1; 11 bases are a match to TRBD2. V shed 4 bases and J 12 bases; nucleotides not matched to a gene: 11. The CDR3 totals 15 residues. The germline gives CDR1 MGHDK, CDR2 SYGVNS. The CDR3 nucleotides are TGTGCCAGCAGTGTTGATAGCGGGAGGGCCAATCGGCAGTTCTTC. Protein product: CASSVDSGRANRQFF.

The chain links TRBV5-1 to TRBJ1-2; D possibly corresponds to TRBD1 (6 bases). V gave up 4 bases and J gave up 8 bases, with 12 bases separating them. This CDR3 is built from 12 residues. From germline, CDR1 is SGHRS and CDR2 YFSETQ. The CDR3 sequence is CASSTTGFGYTF. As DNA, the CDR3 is TGCGCCAGCAGCACCACAGGGTTCGGCTACACCTTC. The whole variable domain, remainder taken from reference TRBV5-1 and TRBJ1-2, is KAGVTQTPRYLIKTRGQQVTLSCSPISGHRSVSWYQQTPGQGLQFLFEYFSETQRNKGNFPGRFSGRQFSNSRSEMNVSTLELGDSALYLCASSTTGFGYTFGSGTRLTVV.

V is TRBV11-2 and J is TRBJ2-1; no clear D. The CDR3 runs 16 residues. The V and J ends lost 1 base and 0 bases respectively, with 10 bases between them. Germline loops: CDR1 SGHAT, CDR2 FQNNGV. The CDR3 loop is CASSLGRASSYNEQFF. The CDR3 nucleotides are TGTGCCAGCAGCTTAGGCCGCGCCAGCTCCTACAATGAGCAGTTCTTC.

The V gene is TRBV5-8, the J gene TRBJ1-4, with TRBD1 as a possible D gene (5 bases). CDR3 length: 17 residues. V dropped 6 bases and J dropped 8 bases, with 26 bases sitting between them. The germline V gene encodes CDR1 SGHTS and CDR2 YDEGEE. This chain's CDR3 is CASNERSREGPREKLFF. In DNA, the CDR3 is TGTGCCAGCAACGAAAGGTCTCGGGAGGGGCCGAGAGAAAAACTGTTTTTT.

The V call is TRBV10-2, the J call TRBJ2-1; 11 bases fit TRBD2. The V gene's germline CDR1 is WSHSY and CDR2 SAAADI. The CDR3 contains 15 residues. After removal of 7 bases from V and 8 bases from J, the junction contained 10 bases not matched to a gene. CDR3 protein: CASTLTLAGAYEQFF. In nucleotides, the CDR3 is TGCGCCAGCACCCTCACACTAGCGGGAGCCTATGAGCAGTTCTTC.

CDR3 loop: CASNGGVPGEQFF. CDR3 nucleotide sequence: TGTGCCAGCAACGGGGGAGTCCCGGGTGAGCAGTTCTTC. V usage is TRBV6-5 and J usage is TRBJ2-1, with D maybe TRBD2 (6 bases). CDR1 is MNHEY and CDR2 is SVGAGI in the germline V gene. V was trimmed by 7 bases and J by 9 bases, leaving 16 bases between them. The CDR3 is 13 residues long.

In nucleotides, the CDR3 is TGCAGCGTTGCCGCGGACCTCCGGGCTAACTATGGCTACACCTTC. This codes for CSVAADLRANYGYTF. This sequence joins TRBV29-1 and TRBJ1-2; no clear D gene. V lost 4 bases and J lost 0, with 15 bases in between. This CDR3 is built from 15 residues. Germline assignment: CDR1 SQVTM and CDR2 ANQGSEA.

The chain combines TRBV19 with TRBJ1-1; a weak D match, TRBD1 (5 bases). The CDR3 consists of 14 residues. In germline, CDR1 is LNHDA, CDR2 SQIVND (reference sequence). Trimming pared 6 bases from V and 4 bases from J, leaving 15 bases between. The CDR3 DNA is TGTGCCAGTAGGCGAGGGGCTGTGGGCACTGAAGCTTTCTTT. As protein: CASRRGAVGTEAFF.

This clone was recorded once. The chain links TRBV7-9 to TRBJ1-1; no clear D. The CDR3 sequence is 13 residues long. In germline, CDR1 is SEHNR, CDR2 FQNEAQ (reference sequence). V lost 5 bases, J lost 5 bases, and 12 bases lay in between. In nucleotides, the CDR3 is TGTGCCAGCAGCCAACTACTCGGGACTGAAGCTTTCTTT. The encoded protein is CASSQLLGTEAFF.

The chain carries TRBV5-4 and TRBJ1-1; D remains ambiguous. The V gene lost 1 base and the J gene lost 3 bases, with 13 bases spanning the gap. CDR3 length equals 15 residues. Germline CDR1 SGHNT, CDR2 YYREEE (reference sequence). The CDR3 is CASSLFTRGDTEAFF. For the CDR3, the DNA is TGTGCCAGCAGCTTGTTCACCCGAGGAGACACTGAAGCTTTCTTT.

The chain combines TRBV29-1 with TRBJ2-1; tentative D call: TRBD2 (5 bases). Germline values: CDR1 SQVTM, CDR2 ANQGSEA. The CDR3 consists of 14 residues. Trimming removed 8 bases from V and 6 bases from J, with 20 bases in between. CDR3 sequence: CSLSFFSSGNEQFF. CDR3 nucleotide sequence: TGCAGCCTTTCCTTTTTTTCGAGCGGCAATGAGCAGTTCTTC.

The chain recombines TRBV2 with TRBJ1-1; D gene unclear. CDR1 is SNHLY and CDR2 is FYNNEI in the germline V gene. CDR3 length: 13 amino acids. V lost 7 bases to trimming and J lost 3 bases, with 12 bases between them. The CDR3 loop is CASTGLVYTEAFF. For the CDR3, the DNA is TGTGCCAGCACGGGGTTAGTATACACTGAAGCTTTCTTT.

The CDR3 here is CASRVWAGELFF. The CDR3 bases are TGTGCCAGCAGGGTCTGGGCCGGGGAGCTGTTTTTT. The chain combines TRBV2 with TRBJ2-2; D gene uncertain. The CDR3 runs to 12 residues. CDR1 SNHLY and CDR2 FYNNEI come from the germline V gene. Trimming took off 6 bases at V and 6 bases at J, with 8 bases between the two ends. Full variable domain (remainder filled in from reference TRBV2 and TRBJ2-2): EPEVTQTPSHQVTQMGQEVILRCVPISNHLYFYWYRQILGQKVEFLVSFYNNEISEKSEIFDDQFSVERPDGSNFTLKIRSTKLEDSAMYFCASRVWAGELFFGEGSRLTVL.

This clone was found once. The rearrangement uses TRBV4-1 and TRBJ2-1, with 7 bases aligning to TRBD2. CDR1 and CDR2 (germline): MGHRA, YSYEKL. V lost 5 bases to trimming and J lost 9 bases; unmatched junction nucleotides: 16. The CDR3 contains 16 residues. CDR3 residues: CASSLTTGLADSEQFF. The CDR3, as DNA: TGCGCCAGCAGCTTAACCACGGGGCTAGCGGACTCTGAGCAGTTCTTC.

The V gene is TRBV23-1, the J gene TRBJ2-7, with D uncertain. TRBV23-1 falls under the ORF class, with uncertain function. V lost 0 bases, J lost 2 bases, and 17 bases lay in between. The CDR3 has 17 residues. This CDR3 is CASSQSILRSTTYEQYF. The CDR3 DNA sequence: TGCGCCAGCAGTCAATCGATATTGAGGTCGACAACCTACGAGCAGTACTTC.

The CDR3 sequence: CASRDASSYNSPLHF. DNA of the CDR3: TGTGCCAGCAGAGACGCTAGCTCCTATAATTCACCCCTCCACTTT. V gene TRBV28 combines with J gene TRBJ1-6, with D hard to call. In germline, CDR1 is MDHEN, CDR2 SYDVKM. V was clipped by 6 bases and J by 0 bases, with 9 bases between them. The CDR3 contains 15 residues. The complete variable domain, with remaining parts taken from reference TRBV28 and TRBJ1-6, reads DVKVTQSSRYLVKRTGEKVFLECVQDMDHENMFWYRQDPGLGLRLIYFSYDVKMKEKGDIPEGYSVSREKKERFSLILESASTNQTSMYLCASRDASSYNSPLHFGNGTRLTVT.

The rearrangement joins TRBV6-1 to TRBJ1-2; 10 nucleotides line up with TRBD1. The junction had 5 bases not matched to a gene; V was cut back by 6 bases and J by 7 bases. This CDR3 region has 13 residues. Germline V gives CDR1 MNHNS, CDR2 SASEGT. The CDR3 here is CASSQTGGSGYTF. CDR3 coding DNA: TGTGCCAGCAGCCAGACAGGGGGCAGTGGCTACACCTTC.

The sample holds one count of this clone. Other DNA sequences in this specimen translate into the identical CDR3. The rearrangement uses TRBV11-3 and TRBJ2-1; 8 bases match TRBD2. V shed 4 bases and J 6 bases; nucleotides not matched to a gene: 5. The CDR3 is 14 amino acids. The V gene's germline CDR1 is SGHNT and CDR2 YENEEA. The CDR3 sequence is CASSSLAGSNEQFF. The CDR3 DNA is TGTGCCAGCAGCTCTTTAGCGGGAAGCAATGAGCAGTTCTTC.

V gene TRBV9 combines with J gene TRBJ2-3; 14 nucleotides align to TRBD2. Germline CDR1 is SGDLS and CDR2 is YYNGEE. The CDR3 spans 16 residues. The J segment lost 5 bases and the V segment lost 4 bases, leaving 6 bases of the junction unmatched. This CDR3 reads CASSLGLAGEGDTQYF. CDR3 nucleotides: TGTGCCAGCAGCCTGGGACTAGCGGGAGAGGGAGATACGCAGTATTTT.

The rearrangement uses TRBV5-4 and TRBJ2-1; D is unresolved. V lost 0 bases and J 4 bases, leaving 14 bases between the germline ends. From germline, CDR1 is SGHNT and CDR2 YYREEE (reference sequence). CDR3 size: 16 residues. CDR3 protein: CASSLADQAGYNEQFF. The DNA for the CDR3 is TGTGCCAGCAGCTTGGCAGATCAAGCAGGTTACAATGAGCAGTTCTTC.